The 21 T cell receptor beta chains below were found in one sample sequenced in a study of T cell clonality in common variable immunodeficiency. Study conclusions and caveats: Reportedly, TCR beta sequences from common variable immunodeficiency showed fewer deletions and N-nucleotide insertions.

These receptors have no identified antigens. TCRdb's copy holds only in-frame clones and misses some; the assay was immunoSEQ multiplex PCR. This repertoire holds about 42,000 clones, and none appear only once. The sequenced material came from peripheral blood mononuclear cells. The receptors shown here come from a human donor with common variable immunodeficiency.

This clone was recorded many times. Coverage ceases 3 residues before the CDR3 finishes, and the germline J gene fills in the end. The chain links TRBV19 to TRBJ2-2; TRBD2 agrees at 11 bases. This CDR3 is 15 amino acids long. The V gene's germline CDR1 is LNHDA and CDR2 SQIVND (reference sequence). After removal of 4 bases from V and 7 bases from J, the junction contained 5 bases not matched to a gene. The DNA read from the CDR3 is TGTGCCAGTAGTACACTAGCGGGAGTGCGCGGGGAG. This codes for CASSTLAGVRGE. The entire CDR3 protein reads CASSTLAGVRGELFF.

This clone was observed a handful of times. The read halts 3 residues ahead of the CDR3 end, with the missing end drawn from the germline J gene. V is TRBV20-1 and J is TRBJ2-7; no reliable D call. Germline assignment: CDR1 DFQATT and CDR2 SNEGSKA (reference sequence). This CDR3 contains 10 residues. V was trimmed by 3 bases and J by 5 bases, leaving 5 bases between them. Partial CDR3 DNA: TGCAGTGCTAGTCGCGACGAG. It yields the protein CSASRDE. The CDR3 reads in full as CSASRDEQYF.

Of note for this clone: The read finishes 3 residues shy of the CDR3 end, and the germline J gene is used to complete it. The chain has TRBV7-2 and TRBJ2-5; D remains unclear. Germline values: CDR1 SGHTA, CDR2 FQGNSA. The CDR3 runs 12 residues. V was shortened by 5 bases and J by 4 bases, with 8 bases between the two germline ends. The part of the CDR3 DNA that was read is TGTGCCAGCAGCCGGTTCGTAGAGACC. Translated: CASSRFVET. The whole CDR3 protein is CASSRFVETQYF.

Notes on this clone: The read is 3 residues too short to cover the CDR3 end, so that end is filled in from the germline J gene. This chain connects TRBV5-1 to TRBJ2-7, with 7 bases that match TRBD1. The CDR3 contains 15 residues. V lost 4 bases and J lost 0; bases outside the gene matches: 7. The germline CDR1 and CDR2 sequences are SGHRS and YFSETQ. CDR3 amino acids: CASSRRTGSSYEQYF. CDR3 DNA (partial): TGCGCCAGCAGCCGTCGGACAGGTAGCTCCTACGAG.

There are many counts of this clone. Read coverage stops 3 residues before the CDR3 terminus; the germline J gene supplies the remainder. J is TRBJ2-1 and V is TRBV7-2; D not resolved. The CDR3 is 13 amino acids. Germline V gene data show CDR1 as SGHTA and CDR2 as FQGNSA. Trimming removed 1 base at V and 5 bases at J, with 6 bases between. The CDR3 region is CASSLGRNNEQFF. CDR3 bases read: TGTGCCAGCAGCTTAGGCAGGAACAATGAG.

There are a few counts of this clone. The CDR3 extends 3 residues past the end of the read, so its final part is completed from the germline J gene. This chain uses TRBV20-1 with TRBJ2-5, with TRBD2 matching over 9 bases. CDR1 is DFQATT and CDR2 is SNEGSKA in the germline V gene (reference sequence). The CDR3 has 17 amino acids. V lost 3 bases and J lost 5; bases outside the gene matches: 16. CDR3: CSARQRTGTSILETQYF. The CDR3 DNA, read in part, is TGCAGTGCTAGGCAAAGGACCGGGACTAGCATTTTGGAGACC.

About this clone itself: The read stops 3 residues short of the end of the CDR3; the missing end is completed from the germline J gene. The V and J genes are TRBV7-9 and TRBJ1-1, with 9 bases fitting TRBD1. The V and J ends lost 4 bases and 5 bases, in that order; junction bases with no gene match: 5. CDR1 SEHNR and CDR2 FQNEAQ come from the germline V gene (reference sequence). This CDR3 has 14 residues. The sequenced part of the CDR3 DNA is TGTGCCAGCAGCTGGACAGGGGTGGGAACTGAA. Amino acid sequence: CASSWTGVGTE. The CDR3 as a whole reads CASSWTGVGTEAFF.

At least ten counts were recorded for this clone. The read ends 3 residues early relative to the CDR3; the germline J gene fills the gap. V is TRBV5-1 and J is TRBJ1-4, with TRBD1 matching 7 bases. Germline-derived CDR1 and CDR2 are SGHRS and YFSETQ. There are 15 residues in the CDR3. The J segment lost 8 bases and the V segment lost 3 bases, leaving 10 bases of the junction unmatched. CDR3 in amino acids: CASSSHRGGGEKLFF. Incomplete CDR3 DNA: TGCGCCAGCAGCTCTCACAGGGGTGGGGGCGAAAAA. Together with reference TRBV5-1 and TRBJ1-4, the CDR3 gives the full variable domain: KAGVTQTPRYLIKTRGQQVTLSCSPISGHRSVSWYQQTPGQGLQFLFEYFSETQRNKGNFPGRFSGRQFSNSRSEMNVSTLELGDSALYLCASSSHRGGGEKLFFGSGTQLSVL.

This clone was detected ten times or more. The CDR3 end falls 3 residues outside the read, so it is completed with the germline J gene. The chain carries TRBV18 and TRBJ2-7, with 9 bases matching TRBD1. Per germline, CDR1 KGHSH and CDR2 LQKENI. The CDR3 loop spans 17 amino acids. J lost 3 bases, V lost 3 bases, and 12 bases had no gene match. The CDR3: CASSPLARGTGLYEQYF. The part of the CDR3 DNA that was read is TGTGCCAGCTCACCGCTTGCCCGCGGGACAGGGCTCTACGAG.

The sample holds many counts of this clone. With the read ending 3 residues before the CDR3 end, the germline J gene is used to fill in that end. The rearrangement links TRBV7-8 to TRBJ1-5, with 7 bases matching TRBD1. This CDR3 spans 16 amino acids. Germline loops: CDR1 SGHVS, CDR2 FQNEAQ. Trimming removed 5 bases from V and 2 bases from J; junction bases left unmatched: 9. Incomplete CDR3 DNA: TGTGCCAGCAGCCCTGGGCAGGGGACAGGCAATCAGCCC. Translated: CASSPGQGTGNQP. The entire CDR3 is CASSPGQGTGNQPQHF.

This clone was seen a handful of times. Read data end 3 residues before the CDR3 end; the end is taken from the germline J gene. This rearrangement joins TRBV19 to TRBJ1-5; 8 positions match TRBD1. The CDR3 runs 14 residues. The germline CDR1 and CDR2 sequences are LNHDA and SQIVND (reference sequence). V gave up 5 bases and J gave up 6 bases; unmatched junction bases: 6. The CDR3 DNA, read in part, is TGTGCCAGTAGTCGGGACAGGTCTATTCAGCCC. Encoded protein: CASSRDRSIQP. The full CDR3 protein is CASSRDRSIQPQHF.

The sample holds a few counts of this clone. CDR3 sequence reads: CASSFSYNEQFF. The sequenced CDR3 bases are TGTGCCAGCAGCTTCTCGTATAATGAG. V usage is TRBV7-2 and J usage is TRBJ2-1; no clear D. The read gets to within 3 residues of the CDR3 end, and the germline J gene fills in the rest. The CDR3 sequence is 12 residues long. Trimming took off 3 bases at V and 7 bases at J, with 7 bases between the two ends. Germline loops: CDR1 SGHTA, CDR2 FQGNSA.

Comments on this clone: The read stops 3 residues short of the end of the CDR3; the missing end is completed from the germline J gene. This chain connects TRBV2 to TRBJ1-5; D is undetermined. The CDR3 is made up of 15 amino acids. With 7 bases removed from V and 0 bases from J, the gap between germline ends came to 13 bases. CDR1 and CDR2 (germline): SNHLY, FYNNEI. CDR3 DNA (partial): TGTGCCAGCACCCCCCTGGGCTTTAGCAATCAGCCC. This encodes CASTPLGFSNQP. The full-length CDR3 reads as CASTPLGFSNQPQHF.

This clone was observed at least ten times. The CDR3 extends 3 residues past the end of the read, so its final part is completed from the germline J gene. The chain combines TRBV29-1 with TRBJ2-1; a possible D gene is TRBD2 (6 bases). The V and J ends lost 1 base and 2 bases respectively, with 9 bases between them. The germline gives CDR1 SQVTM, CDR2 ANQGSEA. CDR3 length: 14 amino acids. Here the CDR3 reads CSVEVAGTYNEQFF. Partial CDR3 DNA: TGCAGCGTTGAAGTCGCGGGAACCTACAATGAG.

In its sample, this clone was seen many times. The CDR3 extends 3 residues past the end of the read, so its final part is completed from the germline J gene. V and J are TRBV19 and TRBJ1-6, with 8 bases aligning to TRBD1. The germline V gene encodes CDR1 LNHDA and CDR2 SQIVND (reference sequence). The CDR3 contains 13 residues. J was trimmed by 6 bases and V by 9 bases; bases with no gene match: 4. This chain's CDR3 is CASGTGGNSPLHF. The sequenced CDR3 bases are TGTGCCAGCGGGACAGGCGGTAATTCACCC.

The CDR3 DNA, read in part, is TGTGCCAGCAGGGGGGGACAGGCCAATACGTGGGGC. It is translated as CASRGGQANTWG. The whole CDR3 protein is CASRGGQANTWGYTF. V usage is TRBV2 and J usage is TRBJ1-2; 8 bases map to TRBD1. The read comes to an end 3 residues before the CDR3 does, leaving the germline J gene to fill in the end. Germline loops: CDR1 SNHLY, CDR2 FYNNEI. The CDR3 has 15 amino acids. Complete variable domain (other parts from reference TRBV2 and TRBJ1-2): EPEVTQTPSHQVTQMGQEVILRCVPISNHLYFYWYRQILGQKVEFLVSFYNNEISEKSEIFDDQFSVERPDGSNFTLKIRSTKLEDSAMYFCASRGGQANTWGYTFGSGTRLTVV.

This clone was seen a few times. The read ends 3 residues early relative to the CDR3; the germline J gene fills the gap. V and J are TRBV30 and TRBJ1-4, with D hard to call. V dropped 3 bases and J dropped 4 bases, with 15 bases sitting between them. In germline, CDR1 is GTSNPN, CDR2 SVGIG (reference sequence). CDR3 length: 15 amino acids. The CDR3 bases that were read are TGTGCCTGGAGCTTAAGGGCAACCCTTAATGAAAAA. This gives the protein CAWSLRATLNEK. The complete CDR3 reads CAWSLRATLNEKLFF.

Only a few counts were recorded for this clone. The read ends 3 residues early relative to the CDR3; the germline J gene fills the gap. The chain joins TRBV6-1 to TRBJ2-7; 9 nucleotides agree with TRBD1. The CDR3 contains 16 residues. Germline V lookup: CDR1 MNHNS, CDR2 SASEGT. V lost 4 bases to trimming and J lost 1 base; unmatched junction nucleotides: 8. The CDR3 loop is CASSGETGGLSYEQYF. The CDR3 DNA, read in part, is TGTGCCAGCAGTGGGGAAACAGGGGGCCTATCCTACGAG.

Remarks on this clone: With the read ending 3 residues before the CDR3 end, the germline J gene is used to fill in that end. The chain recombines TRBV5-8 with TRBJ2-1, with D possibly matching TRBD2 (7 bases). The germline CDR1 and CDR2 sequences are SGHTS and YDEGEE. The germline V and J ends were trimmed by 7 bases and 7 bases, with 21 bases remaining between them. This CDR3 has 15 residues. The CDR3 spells CASVGSKGEGNEQFF. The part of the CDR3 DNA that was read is TGTGCCAGCGTGGGATCTAAGGGGGAGGGGAATGAG.

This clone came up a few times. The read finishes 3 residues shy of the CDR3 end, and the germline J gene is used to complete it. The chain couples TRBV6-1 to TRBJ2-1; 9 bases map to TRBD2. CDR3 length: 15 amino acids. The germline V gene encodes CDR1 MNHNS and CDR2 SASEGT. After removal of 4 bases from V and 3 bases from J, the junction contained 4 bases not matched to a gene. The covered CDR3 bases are TGTGCCAGCAGTGCTATAGCGGGAGTCTACAATGAG. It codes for CASSAIAGVYNE. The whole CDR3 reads CASSAIAGVYNEQFF.

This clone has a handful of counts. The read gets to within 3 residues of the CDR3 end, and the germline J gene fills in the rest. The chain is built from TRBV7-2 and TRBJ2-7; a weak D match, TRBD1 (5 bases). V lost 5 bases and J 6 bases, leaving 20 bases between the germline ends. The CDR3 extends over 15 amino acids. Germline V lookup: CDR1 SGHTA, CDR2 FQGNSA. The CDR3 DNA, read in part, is TGTGCCAGCAGCCCCCGGGCAGGGTCATTCTCCGAG. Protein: CASSPRAGSFSE. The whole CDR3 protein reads CASSPRAGSFSEQYF.